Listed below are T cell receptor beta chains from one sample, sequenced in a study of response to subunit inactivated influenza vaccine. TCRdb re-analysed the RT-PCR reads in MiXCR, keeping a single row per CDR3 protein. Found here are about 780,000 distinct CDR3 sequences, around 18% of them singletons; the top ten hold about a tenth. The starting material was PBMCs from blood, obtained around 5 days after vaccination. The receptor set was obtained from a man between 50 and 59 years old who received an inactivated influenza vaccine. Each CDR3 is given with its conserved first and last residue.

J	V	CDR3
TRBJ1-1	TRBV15	CATSRAGRNTEAFF
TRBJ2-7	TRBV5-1	CASSLAWVDEQYF
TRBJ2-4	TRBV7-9	CASSLQGIPSIQYF
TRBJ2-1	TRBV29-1	CSVEWDRRLYNEQFF
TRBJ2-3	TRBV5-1	CASGEGGTSTDTQYF
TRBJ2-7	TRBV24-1	CATRAGTHKEQYF
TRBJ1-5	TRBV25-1	CASSGPQGTQPQHF
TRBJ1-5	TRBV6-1	CASSTVNRGNGQPQHF
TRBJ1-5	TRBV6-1	CASRGHRGGNQPQHF
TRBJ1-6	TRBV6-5	CASSYSLLDSPLHF
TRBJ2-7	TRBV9	CASSVVGGQGVEQYF
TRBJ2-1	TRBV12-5	CASGTGGAYNEQFF
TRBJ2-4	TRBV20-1	CSARATKPQGSLQWNIQYF
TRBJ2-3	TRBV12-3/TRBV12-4	CASRRGLTDTQYF
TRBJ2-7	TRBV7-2	CASSLASGGGYEQYF
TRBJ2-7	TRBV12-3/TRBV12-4	CASSVNGQTSYEQYF
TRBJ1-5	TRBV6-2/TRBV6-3	CASSYPAGPPQHF
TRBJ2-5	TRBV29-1	CSVDFGTQYF
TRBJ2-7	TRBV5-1	CASSPTPPGALREQYF
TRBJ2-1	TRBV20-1	CSARTSGKDYNEQFF
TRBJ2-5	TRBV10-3	CATALKETQYF
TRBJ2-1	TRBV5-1	CASRHGTGVSSYNEQFF